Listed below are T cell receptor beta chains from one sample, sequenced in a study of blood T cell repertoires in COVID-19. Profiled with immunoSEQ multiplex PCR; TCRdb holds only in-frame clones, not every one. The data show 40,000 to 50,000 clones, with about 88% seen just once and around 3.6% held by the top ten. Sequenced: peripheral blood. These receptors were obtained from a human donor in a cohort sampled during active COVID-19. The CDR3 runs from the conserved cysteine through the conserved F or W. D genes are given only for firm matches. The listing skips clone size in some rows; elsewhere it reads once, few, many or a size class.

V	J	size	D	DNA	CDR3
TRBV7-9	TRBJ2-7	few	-	TGTGCCAGCAGCTTCATTAGCGGCTACGAGCAGTACTTC	CASSFISGYEQYF
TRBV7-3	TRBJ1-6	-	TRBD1	TGTGCCAGCAGCTTAACTCGGGACAGTAATTCACCCCTCCACTTT	CASSLTRDSNSPLHF
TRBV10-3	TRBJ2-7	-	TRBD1	TGTGCCATCAGTGGTTCGGGACAGGCCTACGAGCAGTACTTC	CAISGSGQAYEQYF
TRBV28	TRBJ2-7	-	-	TGTGCCAGCAGTTTACCCGCAGCCTACGAGCAGTACTTC	CASSLPAAYEQYF
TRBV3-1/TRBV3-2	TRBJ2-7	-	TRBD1	TGTGCCAGCAGCCCCGTGGACAGGGGCTACGAGCAGTACTTC	CASSPVDRGYEQYF
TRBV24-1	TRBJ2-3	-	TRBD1	TGTGCCACGGGGACAGGGCCCACAGATACGCAGTATTTT	CATGTGPTDTQYF
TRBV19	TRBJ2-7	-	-	TGTGCCAGTAGCACAGTCGACATGCCCGAGCAGTACTTC	CASSTVDMPEQYF
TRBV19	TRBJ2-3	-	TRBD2	TGTGCCAGTAGTGGGACTAGCGCGTTTCCTAGCACAGATACGCAGTATTTT	CASSGTSAFPSTDTQYF
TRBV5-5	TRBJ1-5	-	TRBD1	TGTGCCAGCAGCTTGGGGACAGGGGGCAATCAGCCCCAGCATTTT	CASSLGTGGNQPQHF
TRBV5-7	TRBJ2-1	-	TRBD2	TGTGCCAGCAGCTTGGGACTAGCGGGAGCCTACAATGAGCAGTTCTTC	CASSLGLAGAYNEQFF
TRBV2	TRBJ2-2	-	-	TGTGCCAGCAGTGTGGCAGGGGTCACCGGGGAGCTGTTTTTT	CASSVAGVTGELFF
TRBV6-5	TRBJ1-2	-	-	TGTGCCAGCAGCGACCGGAGCCTTTATGGCTACACCTTC	CASSDRSLYGYTF
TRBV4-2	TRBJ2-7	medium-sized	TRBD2	TGTGCCAGCAGCCAAGGACTAGCGGGCTCCTACGAGCAGTACTTC	CASSQGLAGSYEQYF
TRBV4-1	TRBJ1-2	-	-	TGCGCCAGCAGCCAGGCTCCGGTGGGCAGGGGTTACTATGGCTACACCTTC	CASSQAPVGRGYYGYTF
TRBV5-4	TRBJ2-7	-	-	TGTGCCAGCAGCTTGGACGGGAGACTTCCCTACGAGCAGTACTTC	CASSLDGRLPYEQYF